Sequencing of this T cell receptor beta chain was carried out in a study of blood T cell repertoires in COVID-19. Study summary: COVID-19 samples, acute and convalescent, were from the United States, Italy and Spain. Sources were T cells, B-cell-depleted T cells, or PBMCs; the material itself was cDNA or gDNA.

Authors' methods: Estimated nucleated cell counts came from reference gene primer amplification. The protocol was immunoSEQ multiplex PCR, while the TCRdb copy is restricted to in-frame clones and leaves out a portion. Clonal size and the V and J genes are those of that table, whereas D and trimming came from the DNA. Seen here are 250,000 to 350,000 clones, about 91% observed once, and the top ten hold 5.5% to 7%. The CDR3 has 18 residues. Germline lookup yields CDR1 MGHRA and CDR2 YSYEKL. The J segment lost 5 bases and the V segment lost 1 base, leaving 8 bases of the junction unmatched. The V gene is TRBV4-1, the J gene TRBJ2-5, with 15 bases fitting TRBD2. The specimen sequenced was peripheral blood. The clonotype comes from a woman aged 30 to 39 who had recovered from COVID-19. Written as DNA, the CDR3 is TGCGCCAGCAGCCAAGTTGGACTAGCGGGGGGGTATGGGGAGACCCAGTACTTC. Translated: CASSQVGLAGGYGETQYF.